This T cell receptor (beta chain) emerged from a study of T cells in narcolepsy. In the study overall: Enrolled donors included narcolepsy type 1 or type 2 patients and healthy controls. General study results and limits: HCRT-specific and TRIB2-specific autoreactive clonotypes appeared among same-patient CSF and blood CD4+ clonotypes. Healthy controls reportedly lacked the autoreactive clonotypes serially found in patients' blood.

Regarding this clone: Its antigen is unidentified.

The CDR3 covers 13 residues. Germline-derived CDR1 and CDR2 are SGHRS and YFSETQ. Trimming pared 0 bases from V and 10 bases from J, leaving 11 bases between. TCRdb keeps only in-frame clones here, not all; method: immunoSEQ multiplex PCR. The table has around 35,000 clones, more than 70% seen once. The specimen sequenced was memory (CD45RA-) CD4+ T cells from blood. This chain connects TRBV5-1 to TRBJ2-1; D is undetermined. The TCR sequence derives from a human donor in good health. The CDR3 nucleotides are TGCGCCAGCAGCTTGGAGGGCACCGGGGAGCAGTTCTTC. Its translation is CASSLEGTGEQFF. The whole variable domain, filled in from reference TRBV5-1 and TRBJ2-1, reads KAGVTQTPRYLIKTRGQQVTLSCSPISGHRSVSWYQQTPGQGLQFLFEYFSETQRNKGNFPGRFSGRQFSNSRSEMNVSTLELGDSALYLCASSLEGTGEQFFGPGTRLTVL.